Reported below is one T cell receptor (beta chain). Its antigen is as yet unknown. Sequencing was performed with immunoSEQ multiplex PCR; in TCRdb, only in-frame clones are kept and a portion is missing. The sample shows approximately 210,000 clones, almost 90% of them seen only once. The sample comes from a study of cytomegalovirus exposure and HLA in healthy donors. Study as a whole: Per a later analysis, the 666 first-cohort and about 120 validation repertoires shared one platform. Study findings and constraints: Investigators reported some 150 TCR beta chains as tied to cytomegalovirus. In vitro assays verified that a few CMV-associated chains recognized CMV antigens specifically.

The CDR3 contains 15 residues. Looked up from germline, CDR1 is LNHNV and CDR2 is YYDKDF (reference sequence). J gave up 2 bases and V 2 bases, and 3 bases lay outside the gene matches. This sequence originates from a woman younger than 35 in good health and CMV-seronegative. The chain is built from TRBV15 and TRBJ2-1; TRBD1 aligns across 7 bases. Material for sequencing was PBMCs. CDR3 loop: CATSRIQGAYNEQFF. CDR3 DNA: TGTGCCACCAGCAGAATTCAGGGGGCCTACAATGAGCAGTTCTTC.